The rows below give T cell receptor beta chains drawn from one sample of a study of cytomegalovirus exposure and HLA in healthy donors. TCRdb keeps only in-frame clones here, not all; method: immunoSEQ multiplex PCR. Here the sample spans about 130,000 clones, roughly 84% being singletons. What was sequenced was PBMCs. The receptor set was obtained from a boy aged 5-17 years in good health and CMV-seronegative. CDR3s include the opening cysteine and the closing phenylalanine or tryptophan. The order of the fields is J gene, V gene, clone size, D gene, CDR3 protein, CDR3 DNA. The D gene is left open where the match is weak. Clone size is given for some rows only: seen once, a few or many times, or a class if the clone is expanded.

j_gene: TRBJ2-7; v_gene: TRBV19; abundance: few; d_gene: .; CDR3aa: CASSIDSAGEQYF; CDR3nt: TGTGCCAGTAGTATCGACAGCGCGGGGGAGCAGTACTTC
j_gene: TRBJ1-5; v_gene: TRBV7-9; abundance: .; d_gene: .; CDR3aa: CASSLDLRGSNQPQHF; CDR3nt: TGTGCCAGCAGCTTAGATCTTCGGGGGAGCAATCAGCCCCAGCATTTT
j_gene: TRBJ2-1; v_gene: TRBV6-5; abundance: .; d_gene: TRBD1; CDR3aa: CASSAPGQGLNEQFF; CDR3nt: TGTGCCAGCAGTGCGCCGGGACAGGGTCTCAATGAGCAGTTCTTC
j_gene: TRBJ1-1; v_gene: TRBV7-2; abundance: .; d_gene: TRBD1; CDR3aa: CASSVAGTGQTEAFF; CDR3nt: TGTGCCAGCAGCGTAGCGGGGACAGGGCAAACTGAAGCTTTCTTT
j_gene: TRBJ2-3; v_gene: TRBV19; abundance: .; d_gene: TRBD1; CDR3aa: CASSITGTGGSDTQYF; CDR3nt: TGTGCCAGTAGTATAACCGGGACAGGGGGTTCAGATACGCAGTATTTT
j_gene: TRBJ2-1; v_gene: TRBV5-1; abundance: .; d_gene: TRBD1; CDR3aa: CASSLGQGYNEQFF; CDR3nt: TGCGCCAGCAGCCTGGGACAGGGCTACAATGAGCAGTTCTTC
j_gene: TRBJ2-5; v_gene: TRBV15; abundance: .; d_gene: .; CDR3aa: CATSRDRADGETQYF; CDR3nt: TGTGCCACCAGCAGAGACAGGGCGGATGGGGAGACCCAGTACTTC
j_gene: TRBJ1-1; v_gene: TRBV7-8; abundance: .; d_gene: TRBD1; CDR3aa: CASSQGSGTGTTTFF; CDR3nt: TGTGCCAGCAGCCAAGGTTCCGGGACAGGGACTACGACTTTCTTT
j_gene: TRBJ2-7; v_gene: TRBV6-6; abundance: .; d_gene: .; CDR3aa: CASRRTANYEQYF; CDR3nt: TGTGCCAGCAGGAGGACAGCTAACTACGAGCAGTACTTC
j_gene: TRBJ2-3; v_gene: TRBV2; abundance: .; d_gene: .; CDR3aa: CASSEQGGLSTDTQYF; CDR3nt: TGTGCCAGCAGTGAACAGGGGGGCCTTAGCACAGATACGCAGTATTTT
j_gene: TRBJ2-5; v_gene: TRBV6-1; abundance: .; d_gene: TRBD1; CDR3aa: CASSEPLDRVWKETQYF; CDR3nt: TGTGCCAGCAGTGAACCGTTGGACAGGGTTTGGAAAGAGACCCAGTACTTC
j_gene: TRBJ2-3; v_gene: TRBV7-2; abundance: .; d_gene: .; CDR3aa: CASSLAGRVVDTQYF; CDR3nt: TGTGCCAGCAGCTTAGCGGGCAGGGTGGTTGATACGCAGTATTTT
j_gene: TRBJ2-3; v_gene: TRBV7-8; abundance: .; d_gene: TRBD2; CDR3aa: CASSLEGGVSGVLTPDTQYF; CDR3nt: TGTGCCAGCAGCTTAGAGGGGGGGGTTAGCGGGGTTCTGACCCCCGATACGCAGTATTTT
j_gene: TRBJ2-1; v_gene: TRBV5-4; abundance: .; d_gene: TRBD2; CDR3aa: CASSMWRELHNEQFF; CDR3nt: TGTGCCAGCAGCATGTGGCGGGAGTTGCACAATGAGCAGTTCTTC
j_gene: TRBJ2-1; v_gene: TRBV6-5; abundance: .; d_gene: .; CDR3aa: CASSYEPTYNEQFF; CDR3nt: TGTGCCAGCAGTTATGAGCCTACCTACAATGAGCAGTTCTTC
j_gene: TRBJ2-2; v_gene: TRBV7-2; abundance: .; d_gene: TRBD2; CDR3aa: CASSLPSGGEEFDTGELFF; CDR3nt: TGTGCCAGCAGCTTGCCTAGCGGGGGGGAAGAGTTTGACACCGGGGAGCTGTTTTTT
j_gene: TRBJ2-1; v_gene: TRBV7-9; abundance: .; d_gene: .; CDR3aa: CASQGWGNEQFF; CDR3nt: TGTGCCAGTCAGGGATGGGGCAATGAGCAGTTCTTC
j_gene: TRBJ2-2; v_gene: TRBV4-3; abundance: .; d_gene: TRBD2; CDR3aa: CASSRTSGGPGELFF; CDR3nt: TGCGCCAGCAGCCGAACTAGCGGGGGGCCCGGGGAGCTGTTTTTT
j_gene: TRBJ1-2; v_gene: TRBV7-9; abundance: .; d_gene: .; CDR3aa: CASSSNRDYGYTF; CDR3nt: TGTGCCAGCAGCTCTAATCGGGACTATGGCTACACCTTC
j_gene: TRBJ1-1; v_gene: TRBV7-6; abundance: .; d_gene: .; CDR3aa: CASSLYMNTEAFF; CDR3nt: TGTGCCAGCAGCTTATACATGAACACTGAAGCTTTCTTT
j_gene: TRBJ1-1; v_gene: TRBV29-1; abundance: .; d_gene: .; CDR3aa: CSVERRLNTEAFF; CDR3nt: TGCAGCGTTGAGAGGAGACTTAACACTGAAGCTTTCTTT
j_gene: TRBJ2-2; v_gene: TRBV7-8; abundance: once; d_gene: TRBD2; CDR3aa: CASSGAGGELFF; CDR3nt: TGTGCCAGCAGCGGAGCGGGGGGGGAGCTGTTTTTT
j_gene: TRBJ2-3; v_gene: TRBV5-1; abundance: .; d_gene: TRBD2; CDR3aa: CASSLAPSGKGTDTQYF; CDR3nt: TGCGCCAGCAGCTTGGCCCCTAGCGGGAAGGGCACAGATACGCAGTATTTT
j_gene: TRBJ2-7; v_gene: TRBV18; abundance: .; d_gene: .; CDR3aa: CASSPGSYEQYF; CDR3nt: TGTGCCAGCTCACCCGGTTCCTACGAGCAGTACTTC
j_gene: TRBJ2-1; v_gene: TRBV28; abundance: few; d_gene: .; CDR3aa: CASSLYREQFF; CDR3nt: TGTGCCAGCAGTTTGTACAGGGAGCAGTTCTTC
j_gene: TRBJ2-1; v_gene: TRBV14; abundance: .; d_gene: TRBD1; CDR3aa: CASMDKGQGWGEQFF; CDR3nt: TGTGCCAGCATGGACAAAGGACAGGGGTGGGGTGAGCAGTTCTTC